The 18 T cell receptor beta chains given below trace back to one sample, sequenced in a study of post-analysis software for immune sequencing data. Overall study findings and caveats: Patients used about 5 TRBV segments, including TRBV5-6, TRBV5-1 and TRBV20-1, more often than controls.

Their target antigens are unknown. TCR beta cDNA libraries had unique molecular identifiers. MiXCR, applied by TCRdb to the PCR reads, yields one record per CDR3 protein. This repertoire shows over 300,000 distinct CDR3 sequences, approximately 38% found once; its top ten account for around an eighth. Sequenced sample: blood. These receptors were collected from a girl aged 5-17 years with multiple sclerosis.

This clonotype was seen a handful of times. V is TRBV4-1 and J is TRBJ2-1, with 12 positions matching TRBD2. Germline V lookup: CDR1 MGHRA, CDR2 YSYEKL. CDR3 length equals 18 residues. V was pared by 0 bases and J by 3 bases, with 6 bases of the junction left unmatched. In DNA form, the CDR3 reads TGCGCCAGCAGCCAAGAAGCTAGCGGGGGGGCTTTCTACAATGAGCAGTTCTTC. Translation gives CASSQEASGGAFYNEQFF.

This chain links TRBV7-9 with TRBJ1-2; D remains ambiguous. There are 16 residues in the CDR3. V was trimmed by 1 base and J by 0 bases, leaving 12 bases between them. The germline V gene has CDR1 SEHNR and CDR2 FQNEAQ (reference sequence). CDR3 coding DNA: TGTGCCAGCAGCTTAGAAATCTACGGAGCTAACTATGGCTACACCTTC. Translation gives CASSLEIYGANYGYTF.

This clonotype was detected a few times. The chain recombines TRBV5-1 with TRBJ2-1; D is uncertain. V dropped 3 bases and J dropped 7 bases, with 11 bases sitting between them. The CDR3 is 13 amino acids. Germline V lookup: CDR1 SGHRS, CDR2 YFSETQ. CDR3 loop: CASSYNMENEQFF. CDR3 coding DNA: TGCGCCAGCAGCTATAATATGGAGAATGAGCAGTTCTTC.

Here the CDR3 DNA reads TGTGCCACCAGCAGTACCGACAGGGGAACCTACGAGCAGTACTTC. Its protein product is CATSSTDRGTYEQYF. The V and J genes are TRBV15 and TRBJ2-7, with 8 bases matching TRBD1. The trim removed 3 bases at V and 2 bases at J, leaving 6 bases unmatched. CDR1 and CDR2 (germline): LNHNV, YYDKDF (reference sequence). The CDR3 has 15 amino acids.

This clonotype came up a few times. The chain couples TRBV4-1 to TRBJ2-6; TRBD1 aligns across 7 bases. Trimming cost V 0 bases and J 4 bases; bases outside gene matches: 3. Looked up from germline, CDR1 is MGHRA and CDR2 is YSYEKL. CDR3 length: 16 residues. CDR3 DNA sequence: TGCGCCAGCAGCCAAGAAACAGGGGTAGGGGCCAACGTCCTGACTTTC. This sequence encodes CASSQETGVGANVLTF.

The rearrangement links TRBV15 to TRBJ1-5; no clear D gene. Germline CDR1 reads LNHNV; CDR2 reads YYDKDF (reference sequence). CDR3 length equals 14 residues. Deletions cut 3 bases from V and 0 bases from J, with 6 bases between. The CDR3 DNA reads TGTGCCACCAGCAGGGTATATAGCAATCAGCCCCAGCATTTT. Amino acids: CATSRVYSNQPQHF. Filled out from reference TRBV15 and TRBJ1-5, the complete variable domain reads DAMVIQNPRYQVTQFGKPVTLSCSQTLNHNVMYWYQQKSSQAPKLLFHYYDKDFNNEADTPDNFQSRRPNTSFCFLDIRSPGLGDTAMYLCATSRVYSNQPQHFGDGTRLSIL.

This clonotype was recorded a few times. The J gene is TRBJ2-7, the V gene TRBV9; 8 positions agree with TRBD1. CDR1 and CDR2 from the germline V gene are SGDLS and YYNGEE. The CDR3 covers 15 residues. V trimming: 3 bases; J trimming: 4 bases; junction bases outside the gene matches: 9. CDR3 bases: TGTGCCAGCAGCGAGGGGGCAGGGGGCCCGTACGAGCAGTACTTC. It is translated as CASSEGAGGPYEQYF. The full variable domain, completed using reference TRBV9 and TRBJ2-7, is DSGVTQTPKHLITATGQRVTLRCSPRSGDLSVYWYQQSLDQGLQFLIQYYNGEERAKGNILERFSAQQFPDLHSELNLSSLELGDSALYFCASSEGAGGPYEQYFGPGTRLTVT.

The rearrangement joins TRBV6-1 to TRBJ1-1, with D hard to call. The CDR3 totals 14 residues. Germline V CDR1 and CDR2: MNHNS, SASEGT. V was shortened by 11 bases and J by 1 base, with 17 bases between the two germline ends. The CDR3 DNA reads TGTGCCTTCACACCGGAGTCGCGGAACACTGAAGCTTTCTTT. Translation: CAFTPESRNTEAFF.

J is TRBJ1-4 and V is TRBV18, with a weak D call TRBD1 (5 bases). This CDR3 has 15 residues. Trimming took off 6 bases at V and 0 bases at J, with 11 bases between the two ends. Germline V lookup: CDR1 KGHSH, CDR2 LQKENI. The CDR3 nucleotides are TGTGCCAGCTCTCCCCAGGGTTCAACTAATGAAAAACTGTTTTTT. It translates to CASSPQGSTNEKLFF. The whole variable domain, remainder taken from reference TRBV18 and TRBJ1-4, is NAGVMQNPRHLVRRRGQEARLRCSPMKGHSHVYWYRQLPEEGLKFMVYLQKENIIDESGMPKERFSAEFPKEGPSILRIQQVVRGDSAAYFCASSPQGSTNEKLFFGSGTQLSVL.

The chain uses TRBV11-2 and TRBJ2-7, with D possibly matching TRBD2 (7 bases). The J call may not be correct, given that the DNA end is closer to TRBJ2-5. Germline V gives CDR1 SGHAT, CDR2 FQNNGV. The CDR3 has 14 residues. The chain's CDR3 is CASSLDGGAVTQYF. CDR3 DNA: TGTGCCAGCAGCTTAGATGGGGGGGCCGTGACCCAGTACTTC.

This clonotype turned up a few times. The J gene is TRBJ2-3, the V gene TRBV7-3; 8 positions match TRBD1. The ends lost 4 bases at V and 0 bases at J; junction bases unmatched: 9. Germline CDR1 reads SGHTA; CDR2 reads FQGTGA. CDR3 length: 17 amino acids. The CDR3 loop is CASSSGQGPVSTDTQYF. CDR3 bases: TGTGCCAGCAGCTCCGGACAGGGACCCGTTAGCACAGATACGCAGTATTTT.

J is TRBJ1-1 and V is TRBV10-3; unclear D gene. Between the trimmed V and J ends, which lost 9 bases and 1 base, there was a span of 6 bases. CDR3 size: 11 residues. Germline CDR1 ENHRY, CDR2 SYGVKD. This CDR3 is CAIRQNTEAFF. The DNA of the CDR3 is TGTGCCATACGGCAGAACACTGAAGCTTTCTTT.

This clonotype was detected only a few times. The genes are TRBV7-9 and TRBJ2-3; 9 bases align to TRBD1. CDR1 and CDR2 from the germline V gene are SEHNR and FQNEAQ (reference sequence). The CDR3 length is 15 residues. Germline trimming cut 6 bases from V and 7 bases from J; bases unmatched to any gene: 11. The CDR3 region has the DNA TGTGCCAGCAGGGCCGGGACAGGGTCCGATAATACGCAGTATTTT. Protein product: CASRAGTGSDNTQYF.

The chain uses TRBV18 and TRBJ2-1, with 7 bases lining up with TRBD2. CDR3 size: 13 residues. J gave up 9 bases and V 3 bases, and 5 bases lay outside the gene matches. Germline V gene sequence: CDR1 KGHSH, CDR2 LQKENI. The DNA of the CDR3 is TGTGCCAGCTCACCCCGGGACTATGGTGAGCAGTTCTTC. Encoded protein: CASSPRDYGEQFF.

The genes are TRBV20-1 and TRBJ1-6; D remains unclear. The CDR3 spans 14 residues. Germline CDR1 DFQATT, CDR2 SNEGSKA (reference sequence). The V end was cut by 1 base, the J end by 0 bases, with 4 bases between. The CDR3 sequence is CSARGVSYNSPLHF. CDR3 coding DNA: TGCAGTGCTAGAGGCGTCTCCTATAATTCACCCCTCCACTTT.

The chain couples TRBV7-2 to TRBJ2-7; D is possibly TRBD2 (6 bases). Per the germline V gene, CDR1 is SGHTA and CDR2 is FQGNSA. The CDR3 sequence is 16 residues long. Trimming removed 6 bases at V and 1 base at J, with 19 bases between. The CDR3 bases are TGTGCCAGCAGTACCGCCCCGGGGAGGAGGTCCTACGAGCAGTACTTC. This encodes CASSTAPGRRSYEQYF. Combining the CDR3 with reference TRBV7-2 and TRBJ2-7 gives the whole variable domain GAGVSQSPSNKVTEKGKDVELRCDPISGHTALYWYRQSLGQGLEFLIYFQGNSAPDKSGLPSDRFSAERTGGSVSTLTIQRTQQEDSAVYLCASSTAPGRRSYEQYFGPGTRLTVT.

V gene TRBV7-3 combines with J gene TRBJ2-1, with TRBD2 identical over 11 bases. Germline V lookup: CDR1 SGHTA, CDR2 FQGTGA. The length of the CDR3 is 16 residues. Germline trimming cut 3 bases from V and 5 bases from J; bases unmatched to any gene: 6. The CDR3 reads CASSFSGTSGHNEQFF. In DNA form, the CDR3 reads TGTGCCAGCAGCTTTTCCGGGACTAGCGGTCACAATGAGCAGTTCTTC.

V and J are TRBV20-1 and TRBJ2-1, with 7 bases aligning to TRBD2. The junction had 3 bases not matched to a gene; V was cut back by 0 bases and J by 4 bases. Germline V gene lookup returns CDR1 DFQATT and CDR2 SNEGSKA (reference sequence). The CDR3 totals 14 residues. CDR3 coding DNA: TGCAGTGCTAGAGATGGGCGGGGGTACAATGAGCAGTTCTTC. Its translation is CSARDGRGYNEQFF.